A selection of T cell receptor beta chains follows, all from one sample in a study of T cell responses to AZD1222 COVID-19 vaccine. Libraries were prepared by immunoSEQ multiplex PCR; TCRdb keeps only in-frame clonotypes and omits some of them. The repertoire holds 95,000 to 150,000 clones, about nine tenths seen once, with about 7.4% in the top ten. Here the sequenced sample was peripheral blood, taken on day 0 of AZD1222 vaccination. The receptor source for this set is an adult in good health. The CDR3 runs from the conserved cysteine through the conserved F or W. Each record gives: V gene, D gene, J gene, clone size, CDR3 DNA, CDR3 protein. The D gene is left open where the match is weak. Clone size is stated in some rows and not others, as once, few, many or a class when expanded.

TRBV5-1	-	TRBJ1-3	-	TGCGCCAGCAGCTTAGGGGGGACTGGAAACACCATATATTTT	CASSLGGTGNTIYF
TRBV6-5	TRBD1	TRBJ2-7	-	TGTGCCAGCAGCGCCGGGACAGGGGGGGCCGAGCAGTACTTC	CASSAGTGGAEQYF
TRBV30	-	TRBJ1-2	few	TGTGCCTGGTCCTTGTCGTCTGGAGGAGGCTACACCTTC	CAWSLSSGGGYTF
TRBV11-2	-	TRBJ1-2	-	TGTGCCAGCAGCTTGGCCCACTGGGATGGCTACACCTTC	CASSLAHWDGYTF
TRBV5-1	TRBD1	TRBJ2-5	-	TGCGCCAGCAGCTGGGGACAGGCGGTTGGCCAAGAGACCCAGTACTTC	CASSWGQAVGQETQYF
TRBV6-5	TRBD1	TRBJ1-4	-	TGTGCCAGCAGGACCTTCGGGACAGGGAATGAAAAACTGTTTTTT	CASRTFGTGNEKLFF
TRBV10-2	-	TRBJ2-1	-	TGCGCCAGCAGTGAATCCCACTACAATGAGCAGTTCTTC	CASSESHYNEQFF
TRBV2	-	TRBJ1-2	-	TGTGCCAGCAGTGAGGGGGGGGCTAACTATGGCTACACCTTC	CASSEGGANYGYTF
TRBV5-6	-	TRBJ1-5	-	TGTGCCAGCAGCTTTTGGGTGAGGCCCAATCAGCCCCAGCATTTT	CASSFWVRPNQPQHF
TRBV6-5	TRBD1	TRBJ2-1	-	TGTGCCAGCAGGCGACAGGGGGCCCCCAATGAGCAGTTCTTC	CASRRQGAPNEQFF
TRBV5-4	-	TRBJ2-2	-	TGTGCCAGCAGCTGGGGGACTCCGAACACCGGGGAGCTGTTTTTT	CASSWGTPNTGELFF
TRBV7-8	-	TRBJ1-4	-	TGTGCCAGCACCCTACGGAGGGTGGCTAATGAAAAACTGTTTTTT	CASTLRRVANEKLFF
TRBV27	-	TRBJ1-2	-	TGTGCCAGCAGTTCCCCCCAGGGCCAATTTTATGGCTACACCTTC	CASSSPQGQFYGYTF
TRBV15	TRBD2	TRBJ2-1	-	TGTGCCACCAGCAGAGTCCTAGCGGCCTACAATGAGCAGTTCTTC	CATSRVLAAYNEQFF
TRBV28	-	TRBJ2-7	-	TGTGCCAGCAGTTTCCAGATGGGATCCTACGAGCAGTACTTC	CASSFQMGSYEQYF
TRBV10-3	-	TRBJ2-2	-	TGTGCCATCAGTGATAGCATGATAAACACCGGGGAGCTGTTTTTT	CAISDSMINTGELFF
TRBV7-6	TRBD2	TRBJ2-3	-	TGTGCCAGCAGCTCCCCTCCTCCGGGGGGGGGAGATACGCAGTATTTT	CASSSPPPGGGDTQYF
TRBV19	-	TRBJ2-7	few	TGTGCCAGTAGTACCCAGGGGTACGAGCAGTACTTC	CASSTQGYEQYF
TRBV28	-	TRBJ2-7	-	TGTGCCAGCAGTTTAACAGGTCCCTCCTACGAGCAGTACTTC	CASSLTGPSYEQYF
TRBV5-4	-	TRBJ2-2	-	TGTGCCAGCAGCACAGTGCGGGAGCTGTTTTTT	CASSTVRELFF
TRBV6-5	-	TRBJ2-7	-	TGTGCCAGCAGTCTCGGGGACGGACTCGACGAGCAGTACTTC	CASSLGDGLDEQYF
TRBV19	TRBD2	TRBJ2-3	-	TGTGCCAGTAGCCCGGGACTAGCGGGAGGCACAGATACGCAGTATTTT	CASSPGLAGGTDTQYF
TRBV5-1	-	TRBJ1-1	-	TGCGCCAGCAGCACATGGCGGGGCGGTGAAGCTTTCTTT	CASSTWRGGEAFF
TRBV3-1/TRBV3-2	-	TRBJ1-5	-	TGTGCCAGCAGCCAAGAGGTAAATGGCAATCAGCCCCAGCATTTT	CASSQEVNGNQPQHF
TRBV6-6	TRBD1	TRBJ1-1	-	TGTGCCAGCAGCTCGAACAGGGGGGAGACTGAAGCTTTCTTT	CASSSNRGETEAFF
TRBV28	TRBD1	TRBJ1-6	-	TGTGCCAGCGGGACAGGGCAGGGTTCACCCCTCCACTTT	CASGTGQGSPLHF
TRBV19	-	TRBJ2-7	-	TGTGCCAGTAGTAGGACCGTTCGGGGTACCTACGAGCAGTACTTC	CASSRTVRGTYEQYF
TRBV27	-	TRBJ1-1	-	TGTGCCAGCAGTTTATCCAAGGCGCCGAACACTGAAGCTTTCTTT	CASSLSKAPNTEAFF
TRBV20-1	TRBD1	TRBJ2-7	few	TGCAGTGCGTGGGACAGGGGAGGCTTC	CSAWDRGGF
TRBV29-1	-	TRBJ1-1	-	TGCAGCGTCTTGTCTGAGCTCACTGAAGCTTTCTTT	CSVLSELTEAFF
TRBV11-2	-	TRBJ1-6	-	TGTGCCAGCAGCTTAAGACCTAATTCACCCCTCCACTTT	CASSLRPNSPLHF
TRBV6-2/TRBV6-3	-	TRBJ2-3	-	TGTGCCAGCAGTTCCATCGGAGGCACAGATACGCAGTATTTT	CASSSIGGTDTQYF
TRBV28	-	TRBJ1-5	-	TGTGCCAGCAGTGCCCCCTTCGGGACAAATAGCAATCAGCCCCAGCATTTT	CASSAPFGTNSNQPQHF
TRBV3-1/TRBV3-2	-	TRBJ1-3	-	TGTGCCAGCAGCCAAGAATCGGGAGTAGGAAACACCATATATTTT	CASSQESGVGNTIYF
TRBV19	-	TRBJ2-7	-	TGTGCCAGTAGTTCGCGGGGCGAGCAGTACTTC	CASSSRGEQYF
TRBV6-5	-	TRBJ1-3	-	TGTGCCAGCAGGGGGAAAACCTCTGGAAACACCATATATTTT	CASRGKTSGNTIYF
TRBV9	-	TRBJ2-7	-	TGTGCCAGCAGCGTAGCCGGGGCTGTCTCCTACGAGCAGTACTTC	CASSVAGAVSYEQYF
TRBV5-1	-	TRBJ1-2	-	TGCGCCAGCAGCTTGGGTTGGGGCGCCAACTATGGCTACACCTTC	CASSLGWGANYGYTF
TRBV12-3/TRBV12-4	-	TRBJ1-5	-	TGTGCCAGCAGGGAGGGTGGCGGACAGCCCCAGCATTTT	CASREGGGQPQHF
TRBV6-5	-	TRBJ1-1	-	TGTGCCAGCAGTTACTCAGGCCAGGGCGACACTGAAGCTTTCTTT	CASSYSGQGDTEAFF
TRBV4-3	TRBD2	TRBJ2-1	-	TGCGCCAGCAGCCGGACTAGCGGGCACAATGAGCAGTTCTTC	CASSRTSGHNEQFF
TRBV11-2	TRBD1	TRBJ1-5	-	TGTGCCAGCAGCTTAGGATTTGGACAGGGCAATCAGCCCCAGCATTTT	CASSLGFGQGNQPQHF
TRBV7-9	TRBD2	TRBJ2-3	once	TGTGCCAGCAGCTTAGGGGCGGGGGAGTCCACAGATACGCAGTATTTT	CASSLGAGESTDTQYF
TRBV4-1	-	TRBJ1-2	-	TGCGCCAGCAGCCAAGCCCCTCGAAGGAAAATAGGGTATGGCTACACCTTC	CASSQAPRRKIGYGYTF
TRBV29-1	TRBD1	TRBJ2-7	-	TGCAGCGTTGAGCCGACAGGGGCCTCCTACGAGCAGTACTTC	CSVEPTGASYEQYF
TRBV28	TRBD2	TRBJ2-6	-	TGTGCCAGTTCCCGTTACGGCGGGGGGCCGAAGGAAGGGGCCAACGTCCTGACTTTC	CASSRYGGGPKEGANVLTF
TRBV18	-	TRBJ2-1	-	TGTGCCAGCTCGCCACGGACTGGGCACAATGAGCAGTTCTTC	CASSPRTGHNEQFF
TRBV19	-	TRBJ2-3	once	TGTGCCAGTAGTATTTTGGGGGCCACAGATACGCAGTATTTT	CASSILGATDTQYF
TRBV5-1	-	TRBJ1-6	once	TGCGCCAGCAGCCTACAGGGCCCCTATAATTCACCCCTCCACTTT	CASSLQGPYNSPLHF
TRBV6-5	-	TRBJ1-5	-	TGTGCCAGCAGTCTCGGGGGGGGTCAGCCCCAGCATTTT	CASSLGGGQPQHF
TRBV6-5	TRBD1	TRBJ1-5	few	TGTGCCAGCAGCTCTACAGGGGTGGTGGAACAGCCCCAGCATTTT	CASSSTGVVEQPQHF